What follows describes a single T cell receptor beta chain. As yet, its antigen is unknown. This sample is part of a study of T cell responses to AZD1222 COVID-19 vaccine. Study-level points and caveats: AZD1222 recipients seropositive at baseline numbered only five to seven.

Data came from immunoSEQ multiplex PCR; TCRdb stores just in-frame clones and leaves some out. The sample lists 100,000 to 150,000 clones, about 92% seen once, with 4.4% in the top ten. The source was peripheral blood, collected on day 0 of MenACWY control vaccination. The sequence derives from an adult in good health.

The CDR3 protein is CASRSGKADTQYF. CDR3 coding DNA: TGTGCCAGCAGATCCGGGAAAGCAGATACGCAGTATTTT. This rearrangement joins TRBV7-8 to TRBJ2-3, with D perhaps matching TRBD2 (5 bases). CDR3 size: 13 residues. Trimming stripped 6 bases from V and 4 bases from J, with 11 bases between. Per the germline V gene, CDR1 is SGHVS and CDR2 is FQNEAQ.